Below are 20 T cell receptor beta chains sequenced from a single sample in a study of shared clonotypes between healthy human individuals. Method: immunoSEQ multiplex PCR; TCRdb's copy keeps in-frame clones and lacks some. Altogether about a million clones are present, about 72% being singletons, with the ten largest covering 0.89%. Source material: memory CD4+ T cells from PBMCs. As to subset: CD45RA-negative fraction. These receptor sequences come from a man between 18 and 35 years old in good health. Some clones in this sample may be carry-over from other donors' samples.

A word on this clone: Other DNA sequences within the sample encode an identical CDR3. The V gene is TRBV6-5, the J gene TRBJ2-2; 7 bases fit TRBD1. In germline, CDR1 is MNHEY, CDR2 SVGAGI. The CDR3 is 15 amino acids. With 6 bases clipped from V and 1 base from J, the junction kept 5 bases outside the gene matches. The CDR3 region has the DNA TGTGCCAGCAGCCGACAGGGTCTGAACACCGGGGAGCTGTTTTTT. Amino acids: CASSRQGLNTGELFF.

Written as DNA, the CDR3 is TGTGCCACCAGCCTGCACAGGGGTATGACCCTGAACACCATATATTTT. Translation: CATSLHRGMTLNTIYF. This rearrangement joins TRBV15 to TRBJ1-3; TRBD1 matches 7 bases. The trim removed 5 bases at V and 7 bases at J, leaving 14 bases unmatched. The CDR3 totals 16 residues. Germline assignment: CDR1 LNHNV and CDR2 YYDKDF (reference sequence).

On this clone itself: Other nucleotide sequences in the sample specify the same CDR3. The chain carries TRBV5-1 and TRBJ1-2; D is uncertain. Trimming took off 0 bases at V and 5 bases at J, with 8 bases between the two ends. Germline CDR1 reads SGHRS; CDR2 reads YFSETQ. The CDR3 has 13 amino acids. The DNA for the CDR3 is TGCGCCAGCAGCTTGGACCGGTTGTATGGCTACACCTTC. Translated: CASSLDRLYGYTF.

The V gene is TRBV13, the J gene TRBJ2-5, with unresolved D. Germline V lookup: CDR1 PRHDT, CDR2 FYEKMQ (reference sequence). The length of the CDR3 is 11 residues. With 4 bases removed from V and 5 bases from J, the gap between germline ends came to 5 bases. CDR3 in amino acids: CASSSAETQYF. In DNA form, the CDR3 reads TGTGCCAGCAGCTCAGCGGAGACCCAGTACTTC.

The chain employs TRBV7-8 and TRBJ2-3, with TRBD2 identical over 7 bases. The CDR3 totals 16 residues. Losses at the gene ends were 5 bases for V and 8 bases for J; bases not matched to a gene: 16. Germline V gene sequence: CDR1 SGHVS, CDR2 FQNEAQ. The CDR3 sequence: CASSTLLSGTRLTQYF. The CDR3 DNA reads TGTGCCAGCAGCACCCTCTTAAGCGGGACCCGGCTTACGCAGTATTTT.

This sequence joins TRBV5-1 and TRBJ2-1; D uncertain. Germline lookup yields CDR1 SGHRS and CDR2 YFSETQ. The CDR3 runs to 13 residues. Trimming removed 1 base at V and 10 bases at J, with 12 bases between. CDR3: CASSLSPLVEQFF. As DNA, the CDR3 is TGCGCCAGCAGCTTGAGCCCGTTGGTGGAGCAGTTCTTC.

J is TRBJ2-2 and V is TRBV5-1, with D uncertain. The CDR3 consists of 14 residues. Looked up from germline, CDR1 is SGHRS and CDR2 is YFSETQ. The ends were cut back, 4 bases at V and 8 bases at J, with 15 bases in the middle. The CDR3 reads CASSLRAVIGELFF. CDR3 DNA sequence: TGCGCCAGCAGCCTTCGGGCAGTGATAGGGGAGCTGTTTTTT. Filled out from reference TRBV5-1 and TRBJ2-2, the complete variable domain reads KAGVTQTPRYLIKTRGQQVTLSCSPISGHRSVSWYQQTPGQGLQFLFEYFSETQRNKGNFPGRFSGRQFSNSRSEMNVSTLELGDSALYLCASSLRAVIGELFFGEGSRLTVL.

The chain combines TRBV6-1 with TRBJ2-3; 7 positions agree with TRBD2. Unmatched junction bases numbered 4, after V lost 8 bases and J lost 2 bases. This CDR3 has 13 amino acids. The germline V gene has CDR1 MNHNS and CDR2 SASEGT. The CDR3: CASATSVTDTQYF. CDR3 in DNA: TGTGCCAGCGCTACTAGCGTCACAGATACGCAGTATTTT.

The chain carries TRBV28 and TRBJ1-2, with 7 bases aligning to TRBD1. V lost 1 base, J lost 5 bases, and 10 bases stayed unmatched. The CDR3 sequence is 16 residues long. Germline V lookup: CDR1 MDHEN, CDR2 SYDVKM. CDR3 DNA sequence: TGTGCCAGCAGTTTATTGACAGGGAGCGGGCTTTATGGCTACACCTTC. This sequence encodes CASSLLTGSGLYGYTF.

Note on this clone: This same CDR3 is encoded by further DNA sequences in the sample. V gene TRBV29-1 combines with J gene TRBJ2-5; D gene unclear. The CDR3 covers 12 residues. The germline V and J ends were trimmed by 3 bases and 4 bases, with 9 bases remaining between them. Looked up from germline, CDR1 is SQVTM and CDR2 is ANQGSEA. CDR3 coding DNA: TGCAGCGTTGAGGACGGTACAGAGACCCAGTACTTC. Protein: CSVEDGTETQYF. The whole variable domain, filled in from reference TRBV29-1 and TRBJ2-5, reads SAVISQKPSRDICQRGTSLTIQCQVDSQVTMMFWYRQQPGQSLTLIATANQGSEATYESGFVIDKFPISRPNLTFSTLTVSNMSPEDSSIYLCSVEDGTETQYFGPGTRLLVL.

CDR3 amino acids: CASSQVEAGHSKRPQYF. The DNA of the CDR3 is TGCGCCAGCAGCCAAGTGGAGGCGGGACACTCCAAGAGACCCCAGTACTTC. The chain combines TRBV4-3 with TRBJ2-5, with D perhaps assigned TRBD1 or TRBD2 (6 bases each). The CDR3 is 17 amino acids. V was pared by 1 base and J by 9 bases, with 24 bases between. CDR1 is LGHNA and CDR2 is YSLEER in the germline V gene.

The rearrangement uses TRBV29-1 and TRBJ2-3; possibly TRBD1 for D (6 bases). V was trimmed by 6 bases and J by 0 bases, leaving 13 bases between them. Germline lookup yields CDR1 SQVTM and CDR2 ANQGSEA. The CDR3 contains 14 residues. CDR3: CSVDSRGSTDTQYF. DNA of the CDR3: TGCAGCGTCGATTCCAGGGGTAGCACAGATACGCAGTATTTT.

The sample holds one count of this clone. The chain couples TRBV19 to TRBJ2-1, with 10 bases matching TRBD2. Germline values: CDR1 LNHDA, CDR2 SQIVND (reference sequence). The V and J ends lost 3 bases and 1 base, in that order; junction bases with no gene match: 3. The CDR3 is 16 residues long. Here the CDR3 reads CASSMGTSVSYNEQFF. CDR3 bases: TGTGCCAGTAGTATGGGGACTAGCGTGTCCTACAATGAGCAGTTCTTC.

This sequence joins TRBV5-1 and TRBJ2-2; D is possibly TRBD1 (5 bases). Germline lookup yields CDR1 SGHRS and CDR2 YFSETQ. Trimming pared 4 bases from V and 6 bases from J, leaving 10 bases between. This CDR3 has 13 amino acids. The CDR3 DNA reads TGCGCCAGCAGCCTGAGACAGTCCGGGGAGCTGTTTTTT. This translates into CASSLRQSGELFF.

The CDR3 sequence: CAISERSGTPSEAFF. The CDR3 bases are TGTGCCATCAGTGAAAGAAGCGGGACGCCTAGTGAAGCTTTCTTT. The V and J genes are TRBV10-3 and TRBJ1-1, with D perhaps TRBD1 (5 bases). Trimming pared 3 bases from V and 7 bases from J, leaving 18 bases between. The CDR3 contains 15 residues. Germline lookup yields CDR1 ENHRY and CDR2 SYGVKD.

The chain employs TRBV18 and TRBJ1-1; D ambiguous. This CDR3 has 13 amino acids. Germline CDR1 KGHSH, CDR2 LQKENI. Trimming shortened V by 3 bases and J by 5 bases, and 10 bases separated the two germline ends. The CDR3 DNA sequence: TGTGCCAGCTCACCGGTTGAAATGACTGAAGCTTTCTTT. It translates to CASSPVEMTEAFF.

J is TRBJ2-5 and V is TRBV6-1, with TRBD1 matching 8 bases. Germline lookup yields CDR1 MNHNS and CDR2 SASEGT. CDR3 size: 14 residues. V lost 4 bases, J lost 4 bases, and 5 bases stayed unmatched. This CDR3 is CASSARGPGETQYF. Here the CDR3 DNA reads TGTGCCAGCAGTGCCAGGGGGCCCGGAGAGACCCAGTACTTC.

This clone has a single count. CDR3 DNA sequence: TGCGCCAGCAGCCCTAGGACAACTAGCACAGATACGCAGTATTTT. It codes for CASSPRTTSTDTQYF. The chain recombines TRBV5-1 with TRBJ2-3; D is possibly TRBD1 (5 bases). The V gene's germline CDR1 is SGHRS and CDR2 YFSETQ. V was trimmed by 4 bases and J by 0 bases, leaving 12 bases between them. The CDR3 length is 15 residues.

Only one count was recorded for this clone. The chain uses TRBV6-5 and TRBJ2-7; 10 bases match TRBD1. This CDR3 contains 14 residues. Looked up from germline, CDR1 is MNHEY and CDR2 is SVGAGI. V lost 6 bases and J lost 3; bases outside the gene matches: 5. CDR3 sequence: CASRMGQGSYEQYF. CDR3 nucleotides: TGTGCCAGCAGAATGGGACAGGGGAGCTACGAGCAGTACTTC.

The sample holds many counts of this clone. This chain links TRBV6-5 with TRBJ2-2, with 7 bases matching TRBD1. V lost 6 bases and J lost 6; bases outside the gene matches: 4. Germline V gene lookup returns CDR1 MNHEY and CDR2 SVGAGI. The CDR3 totals 13 residues. CDR3 DNA sequence: TGTGCCAGCAGCACAGGGGACGCCGGGGAGCTGTTTTTT. It codes for CASSTGDAGELFF.